The 7 T cell receptor beta chains listed next were all sequenced from one sample in a study of T cells in Graves' hyperthyroidism and ophthalmopathy. Researchers amplified the TCR beta CDR3 regions from RNA transcripts. A first-round RT-PCR of the TCR CDR3 used the HTBI primer set. Each CDR3 protein is one row after TCRdb ran MiXCR on the multiplex PCR reads. The sample lists approximately 610,000 distinct CDR3 sequences; roughly 14% were seen once. The sequenced material came from blood. These receptors came from a woman in her thirties or forties with Graves' ophthalmopathy.

The chain links TRBV4-3 to TRBJ2-5, with TRBD2 as a possible D gene (7 bases). The CDR3 consists of 15 residues. The V gene lost 4 bases and the J gene lost 5 bases, with 17 bases spanning the gap. Germline values: CDR1 LGHNA, CDR2 YSLEER. The CDR3 DNA is TGCGCCAGCAGCCCACAACTAGGGGGGGGCGAGACCCAGTACTTC. This encodes CASSPQLGGGETQYF.

This clonotype has ten or more counts. This chain joins TRBV12-3 or TRBV12-4 and TRBJ2-5; D unresolved. V was trimmed by 2 bases and J by 4 bases, leaving 8 bases between them. This CDR3 is built from 13 residues. The DNA for the CDR3 is TGTGCCAGCAGTTTATCGTGGGGAGAGACCCAGTACTTC. As protein: CASSLSWGETQYF.

CDR3 sequence reads: CASDLAYTGELFF. Here the CDR3 DNA reads TGTGCCAGTGATCTAGCCTACACCGGGGAGCTGTTTTTT. The V and J genes are TRBV12-3 or TRBV12-4 and TRBJ2-2, with D perhaps matching TRBD2 (5 bases). V shed 9 bases and J shed 3 bases, with 11 bases lying between them. The CDR3 has 13 amino acids.

The table lists this clonotype with many counts. The rearrangement joins TRBV11-2 to TRBJ2-5; tentatively, D is TRBD1 or TRBD2 (5 bases each). Germline V lookup: CDR1 SGHAT, CDR2 FQNNGV. V was shortened by 5 bases and J by 5 bases, with 18 bases between the two germline ends. The CDR3 has 15 amino acids. The CDR3 DNA sequence: TGTGCCAGCAGCACCGGGACCAGCAGTATGGAGACCCAGTACTTC. The encoded protein is CASSTGTSSMETQYF.

The chain recombines TRBV5-1 with TRBJ1-5; D unclear. This CDR3 has 16 amino acids. The V gene's germline CDR1 is SGHRS and CDR2 YFSETQ. The ends were cut back, 2 bases at V and 1 base at J, with 13 bases in the middle. The CDR3 here is CASSLSGIGSNQPQHF. In DNA form, the CDR3 reads TGCGCCAGCAGCTTATCGGGGATTGGGAGCAATCAGCCCCAGCATTTT.

This clonotype has more than one count but fewer than ten. The rearrangement links TRBV5-1 to TRBJ2-5; D might be TRBD1 (6 bases). Germline V gene sequence: CDR1 SGHRS, CDR2 YFSETQ. The CDR3 has 15 residues. Deletions cut 1 base from V and 4 bases from J, with 14 bases between. The CDR3 region has the DNA TGCGCCAGCAGCTTGAGAGGGGACATCGGAGAGACCCAGTACTTC. It codes for CASSLRGDIGETQYF.

This clonotype occurred many times. This chain uses TRBV11-2 with TRBJ2-7, with 12 bases matching TRBD2. V lost 3 bases and J lost 2; bases outside the gene matches: 2. CDR3 size: 15 residues. CDR1 and CDR2 from the germline V gene are SGHAT and FQNNGV. The CDR3 coding sequence is TGTGCCAGCAGCTTCAGACTAGCGGGAGCCTACGAGCAGTACTTC. Its translation is CASSFRLAGAYEQYF.